The next 31 T cell receptor beta chains were all read from a single sample in a study of PD-1 blockade in classical Hodgkin lymphoma. Time point here: cycle 4 day 1 (C4D1), after about 6 weeks of nivolumab. With no exception, relapse followed autologous stem cell transplantation in all patients, and brentuximab vedotin exposure varied. Data came from immunoSEQ multiplex PCR; TCRdb stores just in-frame clones and leaves some out. Among about 31,000 clones listed, about four fifths were seen once. Specimen: peripheral blood mononuclear cells (PBMCs), collected before the fourth cycle of nivolumab. The source of these receptors is a human donor with classical Hodgkin lymphoma.

This sequence joins TRBV19 and TRBJ1-1; weak D call: TRBD1 (6 bases). The CDR3 totals 15 residues. Looked up from germline, CDR1 is LNHDA and CDR2 is SQIVND (reference sequence). Trimming left V 6 bases short and J 4 bases short, with 18 bases between. CDR3 amino acids: CASRRTEAGGTEAFF. CDR3 in DNA: TGTGCCAGTAGGCGGACAGAAGCTGGGGGCACTGAAGCTTTCTTT.

This chain uses TRBV7-2 with TRBJ2-2, with D hard to call. Per the germline V gene, CDR1 is SGHTA and CDR2 is FQGNSA. The CDR3 loop spans 15 amino acids. V shed 5 bases and J shed 4 bases, with 14 bases lying between them. The CDR3 region is CASSPRRSGTGELFF. DNA of the CDR3: TGTGCCAGCAGCCCCCGGCGGAGTGGCACCGGGGAGCTGTTTTTT.

This clone came up a few times. V usage is TRBV6-1 and J usage is TRBJ2-1, with 10 bases identical to TRBD1. The junction had 0 bases not matched to a gene; V was cut back by 1 base and J by 3 bases. CDR1 is MNHNS, CDR2 SASEGT, per germline. The CDR3 spans 15 residues. DNA of the CDR3: TGTGCCAGCAGTGAAGGGACAGGGGGCTACAATGAGCAGTTCTTC. Translating it yields CASSEGTGGYNEQFF.

This clone showed up just a few times. The V gene is TRBV7-3, the J gene TRBJ2-7; 7 bases line up with TRBD2. Germline loops: CDR1 SGHTA, CDR2 FQGTGA. This CDR3 is 13 amino acids long. V was pared by 3 bases and J by 6 bases, with 5 bases of the junction left unmatched. Written as DNA, the CDR3 is TGTGCCAGCAGCTTCGGGGGAGGGCCCGAGCAGTACTTC. Translating gives CASSFGGGPEQYF.

This chain joins TRBV27 and TRBJ1-1; 8 nucleotides line up with TRBD1. J lost 12 bases, V lost 10 bases, and 19 bases had no gene match. In germline, CDR1 is MNHEY, CDR2 SMNVEV (reference sequence). This CDR3 comprises 14 residues. The DNA for the CDR3 is TGTGCCACCTCCTTATCCCCCCGGGACAGGCACACTTTCTTT. Protein product: CATSLSPRDRHTFF.

J is TRBJ2-7 and V is TRBV7-2; D is undetermined. CDR1 and CDR2 from the germline V gene are SGHTA and FQGNSA. The CDR3 totals 15 residues. Trimming left V 3 bases short and J 2 bases short, with 14 bases between. The CDR3 region has the DNA TGTGCCAGCAGCTTTAAAGGAGTAGGTACCTACGAGCAGTACTTC. Translated: CASSFKGVGTYEQYF.

The genes are TRBV4-2 and TRBJ1-2; D gene uncertain. V lost 0 bases to trimming and J lost 0 bases, with 8 bases between them. The germline V gene encodes CDR1 LGHNA and CDR2 YNFKEQ. This CDR3 has 15 amino acids. The CDR3 DNA follows: TGTGCCAGCAGCCAAGAGCGGGATACTAACTATGGCTACACCTTC. Its protein product is CASSQERDTNYGYTF.

The chain combines TRBV10-3 with TRBJ2-1, with D possibly called TRBD1 or TRBD2 (5 bases each). The CDR3 totals 12 residues. Germline loops: CDR1 ENHRY, CDR2 SYGVKD. Trimming took off 6 bases at V and 9 bases at J, with 12 bases between the two ends. CDR3 amino acids: CAISATRGEQFF. Here the CDR3 DNA reads TGTGCCATCAGCGCTACTAGGGGTGAGCAGTTCTTC.

Concerning this clone itself: Other DNA variants within this sample encode the same CDR3. This chain links TRBV11-3 with TRBJ1-1; no clear D. Germline lookup yields CDR1 SGHNT and CDR2 YENEEA. The CDR3 runs to 11 residues. The V end was cut by 11 bases, the J end by 4 bases, with 11 bases between. The DNA for the CDR3 is TGTGCCTCCGAGTGGGGCACTGAAGCTTTCTTT. Translation: CASEWGTEAFF. The variable domain in full, completed from reference TRBV11-3 and TRBJ1-1, reads EAGVVQSPRYKIIEKKQPVAFWCNPISGHNTLYWYLQNLGQGPELLIRYENEEAVDDSQLPKDRFSAERLKGVDSTLKIQPAELGDSAVYLCASEWGTEAFFGQGTRLTVV.

The rearrangement joins TRBV9 to TRBJ2-2; a weak D match, TRBD2 (5 bases). CDR1 is SGDLS and CDR2 is YYNGEE in the germline V gene. Trimming removed 4 bases at V and 4 bases at J, with 14 bases between. CDR3 length equals 15 residues. The CDR3 spells CASSTDYTGTGELFF. The CDR3 region has the DNA TGTGCCAGCAGCACAGACTACACGGGCACCGGGGAGCTGTTTTTT. Combining the CDR3 with reference TRBV9 and TRBJ2-2 gives the whole variable domain DSGVTQTPKHLITATGQRVTLRCSPRSGDLSVYWYQQSLDQGLQFLIQYYNGEERAKGNILERFSAQQFPDLHSELNLSSLELGDSALYFCASSTDYTGTGELFFGEGSRLTVL.

V is TRBV7-9 and J is TRBJ1-1, with TRBD1 as a possible D gene (6 bases). V lost 5 bases to trimming and J lost 5 bases, with 15 bases between them. Germline V CDR1 and CDR2: SEHNR, FQNEAQ (reference sequence). This CDR3 is built from 14 residues. The CDR3 loop is CASSPRVGGTEAFF. The CDR3 DNA reads as TGTGCCAGCAGCCCTAGGGTAGGGGGAACTGAAGCTTTCTTT. The full variable domain, with the rest looked up from reference TRBV7-9 and TRBJ1-1, is DTGVSQNPRHKITKRGQNVTFRCDPISEHNRLYWYRQTLGQGPEFLTYFQNEAQLEKSRLLSDRFSAERPKGSFSTLEIQRTEQGDSAMYLCASSPRVGGTEAFFGQGTRLTVV.

V and J are TRBV7-7 and TRBJ1-1; D gene uncertain. There are 11 residues in the CDR3. Germline loops: CDR1 SSHAT, CDR2 FNYEAQ (reference sequence). CDR3 region: CAVGGGTEAFF. The CDR3 region has the DNA TGTGCTGTTGGCGGAGGCACTGAAGCTTTCTTT.

The chain recombines TRBV4-1 with TRBJ1-2, with D hard to call. This CDR3 is 16 amino acids long. Germline-derived CDR1 and CDR2 are MGHRA and YSYEKL. The V and J ends lost 4 bases and 2 bases respectively, with 17 bases between them. CDR3 residues: CASSRPGGPINYGYTF. The CDR3 nucleotides are TGCGCCAGCAGCCGCCCGGGAGGACCTATAAACTATGGCTACACCTTC.

The gene calls are TRBV5-4 and TRBJ2-1, with 10 bases that match TRBD2. CDR1 is SGHNT and CDR2 is YYREEE in the germline V gene (reference sequence). The junction had 7 bases not matched to a gene; V was cut back by 10 bases and J by 0 bases. This CDR3 comprises 15 residues. The CDR3 DNA sequence: TGTGCCGGTGGCCTAGCGGGGGCCTCCTACAATGAGCAGTTCTTC. Protein: CAGGLAGASYNEQFF.

This sequence joins TRBV6-1 and TRBJ1-1; unclear D gene. This CDR3 region has 13 residues. V was shortened by 7 bases and J by 5 bases, with 14 bases between the two germline ends. Germline loops: CDR1 MNHNS, CDR2 SASEGT. This chain's CDR3 is CASKLAGRTEAFF. Written as DNA, the CDR3 is TGTGCCAGCAAACTCGCAGGTAGGACTGAAGCTTTCTTT.

The chain employs TRBV25-1 and TRBJ2-5; 7 positions agree with TRBD2. The germline CDR1 and CDR2 sequences are MGHDK and SYGVNS. V dropped 4 bases and J dropped 4; count of bases not matched to a gene: 15. This CDR3 region has 17 residues. CDR3 amino acids: CASSGQTGPGEGETQYF. As DNA, the CDR3 is TGTGCCAGCAGTGGACAAACGGGCCCCGGGGAGGGAGAGACCCAGTACTTC. Using reference TRBV25-1 and TRBJ2-5 for the parts outside the CDR3, the full variable domain is EADIYQTPRYLVIGTGKKITLECSQTMGHDKMYWYQQDPGMELHLIHYSYGVNSTEKGDLSSESTVSRIRTEHFPLTLESARPSHTSQYLCASSGQTGPGEGETQYFGPGTRLLVL.

The rearrangement joins TRBV30 to TRBJ1-4; D gene ambiguous. CDR1 and CDR2 (germline): GTSNPN, SVGIG (reference sequence). This CDR3 contains 15 residues. V was shortened by 0 bases and J by 0 bases, with 8 bases between the two germline ends. CDR3 sequence reads: CAWSVTRSTNEKLFF. CDR3 in DNA: TGTGCCTGGAGTGTAACGCGGTCAACTAATGAAAAACTGTTTTTT. The complete variable domain, with remaining parts taken from reference TRBV30 and TRBJ1-4, reads SQTIHQWPATLVQPVGSPLSLECTVEGTSNPNLYWYRQAAGRGLQLLFYSVGIGQISSEVPQNLSASRPQDRQFILSSKKLLLSDSGFYLCAWSVTRSTNEKLFFGSGTQLSVL.

This chain joins TRBV30 and TRBJ1-1; D is unresolved. Trimming took off 1 base at V and 2 bases at J, with 8 bases between the two ends. The germline V gene has CDR1 GTSNPN and CDR2 SVGIG (reference sequence). The CDR3 covers 13 residues. Here the CDR3 reads CAWSGNTNTEAFF. In DNA, the CDR3 is TGTGCCTGGAGTGGGAATACCAACACTGAAGCTTTCTTT.

The genes are TRBV9 and TRBJ1-4, with D unclear. The length of the CDR3 is 14 residues. V was trimmed by 0 bases and J by 4 bases, leaving 7 bases between them. Germline V CDR1 and CDR2: SGDLS, YYNGEE. The CDR3 sequence is CASSVASDNEKLFF. The CDR3 DNA sequence: TGTGCCAGCAGCGTAGCGTCAGATAATGAAAAACTGTTTTTT.

This chain joins TRBV7-2 and TRBJ1-3; D gene ambiguous. The germline gives CDR1 SGHTA, CDR2 FQGNSA. With 2 bases removed from V and 0 bases from J, the gap between germline ends came to 8 bases. There are 15 residues in the CDR3. The CDR3, as DNA: TGTGCCAGCAGCTTACGCGGGTCCTCTGGAAACACCATATATTTT. Translated, it gives CASSLRGSSGNTIYF.

This clone was counted once. The chain couples TRBV29-1 to TRBJ2-1; D is uncertain. CDR1 and CDR2 from the germline V gene are SQVTM and ANQGSEA. The CDR3 totals 13 residues. Trimming shortened V by 1 base and J by 3 bases, and 7 bases separated the two germline ends. CDR3 in DNA: TGCAGCGTTGAAGGTAACTTCTACAATGAGCAGTTCTTC. Translating gives CSVEGNFYNEQFF.

CDR3 sequence (DNA): TGTGCCATTACCGAAGGACCTTCGAACGAGCAGTACTTC. As protein: CAITEGPSNEQYF. The chain joins TRBV7-9 to TRBJ2-7; the D is unclear. From germline, CDR1 is SEHNR and CDR2 FQNEAQ (reference sequence). The CDR3 loop spans 13 amino acids. V was shortened by 10 bases and J by 5 bases, with 18 bases between the two germline ends.

The rearrangement uses TRBV12-5 and TRBJ2-5; D may be TRBD2 (5 bases). From germline, CDR1 is LGHNT and CDR2 FRNRAP. The CDR3 sequence is 15 residues long. Trimming pared 7 bases from V and 5 bases from J, leaving 20 bases between. The CDR3 sequence: CASVLNGRVGETQYF. The DNA for the CDR3 is TGTGCTAGTGTCTTAAATGGGCGGGTAGGCGAGACCCAGTACTTC.

The chain combines TRBV10-3 with TRBJ1-1, with a tentative D call TRBD1 (6 bases). Germline lookup yields CDR1 ENHRY and CDR2 SYGVKD. The length of the CDR3 is 14 residues. Trimming stripped 6 bases from V and 0 bases from J, with 11 bases between. The CDR3 sequence is CAISPTGLNTEAFF. The CDR3 nucleotides are TGTGCCATCAGCCCGACAGGATTGAACACTGAAGCTTTCTTT.

This rearrangement joins TRBV19 to TRBJ1-5, with D unclear. The germline V gene encodes CDR1 LNHDA and CDR2 SQIVND (reference sequence). V dropped 3 bases and J dropped 5 bases, with 14 bases sitting between them. The CDR3 length is 15 residues. The CDR3 region is CASSIGQPTYQPQHF. CDR3 coding DNA: TGTGCCAGTAGTATTGGGCAGCCAACTTATCAGCCCCAGCATTTT.

The chain has TRBV29-1 and TRBJ2-7; D is possibly TRBD2 (6 bases). The CDR3 covers 12 residues. Germline V CDR1 and CDR2: SQVTM, ANQGSEA. The V gene lost 1 base and the J gene lost 9 bases, with 13 bases spanning the gap. CDR3 nucleotides: TGCAGCGTTGAAGGATGGGGGGAAGTGCAGTACTTC. It is translated as CSVEGWGEVQYF.

V and J are TRBV19 and TRBJ2-5; D is possibly TRBD2 (6 bases). Germline V gene data show CDR1 as LNHDA and CDR2 as SQIVND (reference sequence). The CDR3 is 14 residues long. V gave up 8 bases and J gave up 5 bases, with 18 bases separating them. The CDR3 region is CASARDSSEETQYF. For the CDR3, the DNA is TGTGCCAGTGCTCGGGACTCTAGCGAGGAGACCCAGTACTTC. The full variable domain, its missing parts supplied by reference TRBV19 and TRBJ2-5, is DGGITQSPKYLFRKEGQNVTLSCEQNLNHDAMYWYRQDPGQGLRLIYYSQIVNDFQKGDIAEGYSVSREKKESFPLTVTSAQKNPTAFYLCASARDSSEETQYFGPGTRLLVL.

The chain employs TRBV27 and TRBJ1-2, with 10 nucleotides matching TRBD1. The V segment lost 0 bases and the J segment 5 bases; nucleotides outside the gene matches: 6. CDR3 size: 16 residues. The germline gives CDR1 MNHEY, CDR2 SMNVEV (reference sequence). The CDR3 reads CASSLSWDRGVYGYTF. The CDR3 DNA is TGTGCCAGCAGTTTATCGTGGGACAGGGGAGTATATGGCTACACCTTC.

This chain connects TRBV30 to TRBJ1-1; TRBD1 aligns across 7 bases. Trimming cost V 3 bases and J 2 bases; bases outside gene matches: 15. The CDR3 spans 17 residues. CDR1 is GTSNPN and CDR2 is SVGIG in the germline V gene (reference sequence). CDR3 amino acids: CAWSPGRLRGLNTEAFF. For the CDR3, the DNA is TGTGCCTGGAGCCCTGGTCGGTTAAGGGGGCTCAACACTGAAGCTTTCTTT.

The gene calls are TRBV11-2 and TRBJ1-1; D is unresolved. V gave up 7 bases and J gave up 1 base, with 16 bases separating them. CDR3 length: 15 amino acids. Germline V gene lookup returns CDR1 SGHAT and CDR2 FQNNGV. The CDR3 coding sequence is TGTGCCAGCAACCCGTCGCTCCTCAGGAACACTGAAGCTTTCTTT. This encodes CASNPSLLRNTEAFF.

J is TRBJ2-3 and V is TRBV19; 7 nucleotides line up with TRBD1. V gave up 5 bases and J gave up 1 base; unmatched junction bases: 9. Germline CDR1 is LNHDA and CDR2 is SQIVND (reference sequence). The CDR3 consists of 16 residues. CDR3 region: CASSLIQGHGTDTQYF. The CDR3 coding sequence is TGTGCCAGTAGTCTTATACAGGGGCACGGCACAGATACGCAGTATTTT. Drawing the rest from reference TRBV19 and TRBJ2-3, the complete variable domain is DGGITQSPKYLFRKEGQNVTLSCEQNLNHDAMYWYRQDPGQGLRLIYYSQIVNDFQKGDIAEGYSVSREKKESFPLTVTSAQKNPTAFYLCASSLIQGHGTDTQYFGPGTRLTVL.